A single TCR beta chain is shown here with its context. Its target is unknown. Germline values: CDR1 SGDLS, CDR2 YYNGEE. This CDR3 contains 15 residues. Unmatched junction bases numbered 2, after V lost 2 bases and J lost 2 bases. This sample was taken from a study of blood T cells in healthy people across ages. Then a second PCR, running about 6 to 12 cycles, was carried out with a sample-barcoded 5' primer and a J-beta primer mix. TCRdb reprocessed the 5' RACE reads via MiXCR and lists one record per CDR3 protein. The sample shows under 1,000,000 distinct CDR3 sequences, about 46% of them seen only once. Per-sample PBMC isolation yielded at least 6.5 million cells. Overall study results and limits: Long-lived donors had more naive CD4+ cells and higher diversity than aged donors. Unknown CMV status may confound age-related changes in expanded clones.

Sequenced input: blood. The chain links TRBV9 to TRBJ2-1; 9 bases line up with TRBD2. This TCR came from a man older than 75 in good health. CDR3 loop: CASSVASGTYNEQFF. The CDR3 region has the DNA TGTGCCAGCAGCGTGGCTAGCGGGACCTACAATGAGCAGTTCTTC.